This T cell receptor beta chain is from a study of cytomegalovirus exposure and HLA in healthy donors. Points from the study as a whole: Productive status was seen about 90% or about 30% of the time for most TCR beta V segments in an earlier analysis. The only immune exposure information that was available was CMV serostatus. Cytomegalovirus status was reportedly diagnosed by the classifier with high sensitivity and specificity. Excluded: some indistinguishable V segments such as TRBV6-2 and TRBV6-3.

Comment on this clone: Its antigen is unknown.

This PCR relied on a set of 60 Vbeta primers and 13 Jbeta primers. Measured with immunoSEQ multiplex PCR; TCRdb has only the in-frame clones, and not every one. Reported are about 110,000 clones; the ten largest clones contain 3.7%. This CDR3 contains 13 residues. V dropped 10 bases and J dropped 6 bases, with 19 bases sitting between them. Germline V gene data show CDR1 as ENHRY and CDR2 as SYGVKD. This TCR came from a man younger than 40 in good health and CMV-seronegative. What was sequenced was PBMCs. The chain recombines TRBV10-3 with TRBJ2-7; the D gene is possibly TRBD1 (6 bases). CDR3 coding DNA: TGTGCCAAGAGTGTTACAGGGTCGGCCGAGCAGTACTTC. Translating gives CAKSVTGSAEQYF.